Included here is one TCR beta chain sequence, with context. The repertoire was sequenced with immunoSEQ multiplex PCR; TCRdb's copy has only in-frame clones and lacks some. The profile shows 150,000 to 200,000 clones, around three quarters of them singletons. These data originate in a study of blood T cell repertoires in COVID-19. V was trimmed by 0 bases and J by 9 bases, leaving 12 bases between them. CDR3 length: 14 residues. The germline V gene has CDR1 GTSNPN and CDR2 SVGIG (reference sequence). The chain has TRBV30 and TRBJ1-6; tentatively, D is TRBD1 (6 bases). Sequencing was carried out using peripheral blood. This receptor was taken from a man between 60 and 75 years old with acute or convalescent COVID-19. The CDR3 DNA follows: TGTGCCTGGAGTGTGATACAGGGAAGTTCACCCCTCCACTTT. Its protein product is CAWSVIQGSSPLHF.